This T cell receptor (beta chain) was observed in a study of cytomegalovirus exposure and HLA in healthy donors. Looking at the study overall: Roughly 85 million unique TCRs from HLA-typed donors made up an early data release. Study-wide points: Investigators reported approximately 170 TCR beta chains as tied to cytomegalovirus. Three CMV-associated chains proved CMV antigen-specific in vitro. Analysis performed later found more than 15,000 TCR beta sequences associated with HLA alleles at 0.05 false discovery rate.

The PCR made use of 60 Vbeta and 13 Jbeta primers. TCRdb's copy holds only in-frame clones and misses some; the assay was immunoSEQ multiplex PCR. The sample has 150,000 to 200,000 clones, approximately 78% seen once. With respect to this clone: What it binds is unknown.

Germline CDR1 SNHLY, CDR2 FYNNEI. There are 15 residues in the CDR3. V dropped 6 bases and J dropped 1 base, with 15 bases sitting between them. This sequence joins TRBV2 and TRBJ1-1, with a possible D match to TRBD1 (5 bases). The sample taken for sequencing was PBMCs. This receptor was obtained from a woman younger than 35 in good health and CMV-seronegative. CDR3 sequence (DNA): TGTGCCAGCAGAGGTCGGGGGAGTGCGAACACTGAAGCTTTCTTT. It yields the protein CASRGRGSANTEAFF.